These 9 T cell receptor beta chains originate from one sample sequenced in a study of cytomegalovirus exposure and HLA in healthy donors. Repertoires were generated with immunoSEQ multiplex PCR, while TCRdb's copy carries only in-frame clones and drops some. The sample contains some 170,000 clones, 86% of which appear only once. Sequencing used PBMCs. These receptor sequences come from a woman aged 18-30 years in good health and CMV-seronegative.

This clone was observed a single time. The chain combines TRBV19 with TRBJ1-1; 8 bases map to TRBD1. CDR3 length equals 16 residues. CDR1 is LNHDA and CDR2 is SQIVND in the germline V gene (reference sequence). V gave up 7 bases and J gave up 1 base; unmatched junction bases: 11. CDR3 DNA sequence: TGTGCCAGTAAAAGAGGGGGACAGGTCCCGAACACTGAAGCTTTCTTT. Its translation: CASKRGGQVPNTEAFF.

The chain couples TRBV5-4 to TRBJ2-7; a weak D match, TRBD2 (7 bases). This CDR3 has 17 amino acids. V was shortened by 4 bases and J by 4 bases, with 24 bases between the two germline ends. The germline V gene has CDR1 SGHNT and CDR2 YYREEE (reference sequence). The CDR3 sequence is CASSPPLGGGNRYEQYF. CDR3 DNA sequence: TGTGCCAGCAGCCCCCCCCTAGGGGGAGGGAACCGGTACGAGCAGTACTTC.

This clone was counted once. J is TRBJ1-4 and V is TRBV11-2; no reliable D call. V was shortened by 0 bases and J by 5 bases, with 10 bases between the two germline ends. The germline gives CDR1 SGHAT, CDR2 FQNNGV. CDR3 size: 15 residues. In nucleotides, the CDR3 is TGTGCCAGCAGCTTAGATGGTGTCAGGAATGAAAAACTGTTTTTT. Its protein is CASSLDGVRNEKLFF.

CDR3 sequence (DNA): TGTGCCAGCAGTGACGAACAGGGGGTTCCAGCTAACTATGGCTACACCTTC. Its protein product is CASSDEQGVPANYGYTF. The rearrangement uses TRBV2 and TRBJ1-2; 8 bases agree with TRBD1. Trimming took 3 bases from V and 0 from J; bases not matched to a gene: 9. Germline V CDR1 and CDR2: SNHLY, FYNNEI. This CDR3 comprises 17 residues.

CDR3 region: CASSIYSGFNEQYF. The DNA of the CDR3 is TGTGCCAGCAGTATCTACTCAGGGTTCAACGAGCAGTACTTC. This chain uses TRBV6-5 with TRBJ2-7, with TRBD1 as a possible D gene (5 bases). V lost 5 bases and J 5 bases, leaving 16 bases between the germline ends. This CDR3 has 14 amino acids. Germline CDR1 reads MNHEY; CDR2 reads SVGAGI.

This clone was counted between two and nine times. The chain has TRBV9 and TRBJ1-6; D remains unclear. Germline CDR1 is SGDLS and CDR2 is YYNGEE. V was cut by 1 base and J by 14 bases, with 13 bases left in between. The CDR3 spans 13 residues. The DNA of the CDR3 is TGTGCCAGCAGCGTAACCCCGGGTATGGCCCTCCACTTT. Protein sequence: CASSVTPGMALHF.

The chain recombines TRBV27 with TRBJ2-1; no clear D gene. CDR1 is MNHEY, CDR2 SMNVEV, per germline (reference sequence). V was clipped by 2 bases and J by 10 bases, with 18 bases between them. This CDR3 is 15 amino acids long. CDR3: CASSLLSAEVGEQFF. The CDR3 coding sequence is TGTGCCAGCAGTTTACTCTCTGCCGAGGTTGGGGAGCAGTTCTTC.

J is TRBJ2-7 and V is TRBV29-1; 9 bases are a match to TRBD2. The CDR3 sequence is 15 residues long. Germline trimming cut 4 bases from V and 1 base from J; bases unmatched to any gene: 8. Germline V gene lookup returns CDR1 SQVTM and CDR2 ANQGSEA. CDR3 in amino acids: CSVGASGNPSYEQYF. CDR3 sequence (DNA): TGCAGCGTTGGAGCTAGCGGGAACCCTTCCTACGAGCAGTACTTC.

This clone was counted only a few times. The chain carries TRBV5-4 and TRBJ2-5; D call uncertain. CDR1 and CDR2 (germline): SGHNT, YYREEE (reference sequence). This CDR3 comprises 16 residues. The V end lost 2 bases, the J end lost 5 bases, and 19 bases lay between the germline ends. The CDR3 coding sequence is TGTGCCAGCAGCTTCGAGAAACCAAAGCCACAGGAGACCCAGTACTTC. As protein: CASSFEKPKPQETQYF. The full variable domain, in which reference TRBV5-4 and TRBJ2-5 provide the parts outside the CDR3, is ETGVTQSPTHLIKTRGQQVTLRCSSQSGHNTVSWYQQALGQGPQFIFQYYREEENGRGNFPPRFSGLQFPNYSSELNVNALELDDSALYLCASSFEKPKPQETQYFGPGTRLLVL.